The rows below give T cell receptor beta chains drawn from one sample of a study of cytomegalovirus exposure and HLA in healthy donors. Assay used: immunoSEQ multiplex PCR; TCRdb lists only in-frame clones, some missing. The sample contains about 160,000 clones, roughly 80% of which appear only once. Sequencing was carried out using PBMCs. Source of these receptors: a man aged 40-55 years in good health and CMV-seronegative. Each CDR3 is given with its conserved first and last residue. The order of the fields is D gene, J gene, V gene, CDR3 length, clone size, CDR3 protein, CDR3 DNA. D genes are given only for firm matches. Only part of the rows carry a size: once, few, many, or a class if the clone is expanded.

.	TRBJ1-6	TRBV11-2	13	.	CASSLLSIPPLHF	TGTGCCAGCAGCCTACTGTCCATCCCACCCCTCCACTTT
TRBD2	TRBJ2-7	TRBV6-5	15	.	CASRFTASGTYEQYF	TGTGCCAGCAGATTTACCGCTAGCGGGACCTACGAGCAGTACTTC
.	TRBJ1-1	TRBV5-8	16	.	CASSLGAGRLNTEAFF	TGTGCCAGCAGCTTGGGGGCCGGGAGGTTGAACACTGAAGCTTTCTTT
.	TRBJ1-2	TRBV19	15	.	CASSINGLAGEGYTF	TGTGCCAGTAGTATCAACGGCCTGGCGGGGGAGGGCTACACCTTC
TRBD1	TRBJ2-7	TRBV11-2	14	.	CASSKGQGWYEQYF	TGTGCCAGCAGCAAGGGACAGGGCTGGTACGAGCAGTACTTC
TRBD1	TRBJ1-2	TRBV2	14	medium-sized	CASIGTGVLYGYTF	TGTGCCAGCATAGGGACAGGGGTCTTGTATGGCTACACCTTC
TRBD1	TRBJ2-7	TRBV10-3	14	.	CANAKGQGSDEQYF	TGTGCCAACGCTAAGGGACAGGGTAGCGACGAGCAGTACTTC
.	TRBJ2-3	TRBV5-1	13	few	CASSFGATDTQYF	TGCGCCAGCAGCTTTGGGGCCACAGATACGCAGTATTTT
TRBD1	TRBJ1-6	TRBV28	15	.	CASSLMQGAGSPLHF	TGTGCCAGCAGTTTAATGCAGGGGGCAGGATCACCCCTCCACTTT
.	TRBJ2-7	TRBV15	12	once	CATSRDRIEQYF	TGTGCCACCAGCAGAGACAGAATCGAGCAGTACTTC
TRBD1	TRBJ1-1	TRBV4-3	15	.	CASSHTDRGDSEAFF	TGCGCCAGCAGCCACACAGACAGGGGCGACAGTGAAGCTTTCTTT
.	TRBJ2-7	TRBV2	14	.	CASSAGPPSYEQYF	TGTGCCAGCAGTGCAGGGCCTCCCTCCTACGAGCAGTACTTC
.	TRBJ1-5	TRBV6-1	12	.	CARNRVYQPQHF	TGTGCCAGAAACAGGGTCTATCAGCCCCAGCATTTT
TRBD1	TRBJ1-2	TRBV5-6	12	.	CASSFNLGQIIF	TGTGCCAGCAGCTTCAACTTGGGACAGATTATCTTC
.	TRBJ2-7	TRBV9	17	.	CASSSHPGYGGSVEQYF	TGTGCCAGCAGCTCACACCCCGGGTATGGCGGGTCGGTAGAGCAGTACTTC
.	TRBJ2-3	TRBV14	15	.	CASSPRGSYTDTQYF	TGTGCCAGCAGCCCAAGGGGGTCCTACACAGATACGCAGTATTTT
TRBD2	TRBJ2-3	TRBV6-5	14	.	CASSERGGTDTQYF	TGTGCCAGCAGTGAGCGGGGGGGCACAGATACGCAGTATTTT
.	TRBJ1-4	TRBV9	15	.	CASSVASGANEKLFF	TGTGCCAGCAGCGTAGCTTCAGGGGCTAATGAAAAACTGTTTTTT
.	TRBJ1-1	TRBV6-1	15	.	CASTHPVGGRREAFF	TGTGCCAGCACCCACCCGGTGGGGGGGCGGAGAGAGGCTTTCTTT
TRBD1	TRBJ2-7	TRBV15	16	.	CATSRVAGTETYEQYF	TGTGCCACCAGCAGAGTAGCTGGGACAGAGACCTACGAGCAGTACTTC
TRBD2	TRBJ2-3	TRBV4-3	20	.	CASSQDRERGDGSFTDTQYF	TGCGCCAGCAGCCAAGATCGAGAGCGGGGGGACGGGTCCTTCACAGATACGCAGTATTTT
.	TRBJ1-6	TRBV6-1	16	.	CASSANLGTLGSPLHF	TGTGCCAGCAGTGCCAATTTGGGCACCCTCGGATCACCCCTCCACTTT
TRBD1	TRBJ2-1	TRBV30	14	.	CAWSRTGPYNEQFF	TGTGCCTGGAGCCGGACAGGTCCCTACAATGAGCAGTTCTTC
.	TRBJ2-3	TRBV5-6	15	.	CASSLVSGGTDTQYF	TGTGCCAGCAGCTTGGTGAGCGGAGGCACAGATACGCAGTATTTT
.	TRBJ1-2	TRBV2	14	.	CASSEADSGYGYTF	TGTGCCAGCAGTGAAGCAGACAGTGGCTATGGCTACACCTTC
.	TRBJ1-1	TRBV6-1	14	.	CASSEWTIGTEAFF	TGTGCCAGCAGTGAGTGGACTATTGGGACTGAAGCTTTCTTT
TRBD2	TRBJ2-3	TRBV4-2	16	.	CASSQGAGESTDTQYF	TGTGCCAGCAGCCAAGGAGCGGGGGAGAGCACAGATACGCAGTATTTT
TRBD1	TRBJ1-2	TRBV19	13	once	CASSNRQGYGYTF	TGTGCCAGTAGTAACAGACAGGGCTATGGCTACACCTTC
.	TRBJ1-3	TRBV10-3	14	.	CAIRAGLTGNTIYF	TGTGCCATCAGAGCGGGGCTCACTGGAAACACCATATATTTT
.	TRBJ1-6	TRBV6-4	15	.	CASSEQGTYNSSLHF	TGTGCCAGCAGTGAGCAGGGAACCTATAATTCATCCCTCCACTTT
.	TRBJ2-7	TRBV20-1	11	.	CSVETGGEQYF	TGCAGTGTAGAGACCGGCGGAGAGCAGTACTTC
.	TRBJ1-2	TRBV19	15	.	CASSADGGQNYGYTF	TGTGCCAGTAGTGCCGACGGGGGGCAGAACTATGGCTACACCTTC
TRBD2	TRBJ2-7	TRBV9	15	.	CASSVGSGGIGEQYF	TGTGCCAGCAGCGTAGGGAGCGGGGGAATCGGCGAGCAGTACTTC
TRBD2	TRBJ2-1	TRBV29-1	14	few	CSISGGDSYNEQFF	TGCAGCATAAGCGGGGGAGACTCCTACAATGAGCAGTTCTTC
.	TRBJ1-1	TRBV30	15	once	CAWSVYRGIDTEAFF	TGTGCCTGGAGTGTATATCGGGGAATAGACACTGAAGCTTTCTTT
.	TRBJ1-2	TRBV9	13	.	CASSRLQGYGYTF	TGTGCCAGCAGCCGGTTGCAGGGCTATGGCTACACCTTC
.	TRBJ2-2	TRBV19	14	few	CASNQGRRTGELFF	TGTGCCAGTAATCAGGGGCGGAGAACCGGGGAGCTGTTTTTT
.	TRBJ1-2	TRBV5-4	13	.	CASSLGQFYGYTF	TGTGCCAGCAGCTTGGGGCAGTTCTATGGCTACACCTTC
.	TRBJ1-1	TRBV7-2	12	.	CASSLALTEAFF	TGTGCCAGCAGCTTAGCTCTCACTGAAGCTTTCTTT
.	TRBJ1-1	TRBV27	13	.	CASSFRGGTEAFF	TGTGCCAGCAGTTTCAGGGGTGGAACTGAAGCTTTCTTT
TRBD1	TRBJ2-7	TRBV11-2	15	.	CASSLMDRETYEQYF	TGTGCCAGCAGCCTTATGGACAGGGAGACCTACGAGCAGTACTTC
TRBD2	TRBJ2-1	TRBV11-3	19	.	CASSPGGEPSGGLGAEQFF	TGTGCCAGCAGCCCGGGCGGGGAGCCAAGCGGGGGCCTAGGGGCTGAGCAGTTCTTC
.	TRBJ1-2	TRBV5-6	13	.	CASSGHRGSGYTF	TGTGCCAGCAGCGGACACCGGGGGTCCGGCTACACCTTC
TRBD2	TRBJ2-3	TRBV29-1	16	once	CSVLWTSGSSTDTQYF	TGCAGCGTTCTCTGGACTAGCGGTTCTAGCACAGATACGCAGTATTTT
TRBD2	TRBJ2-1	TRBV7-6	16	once	CASSPSSGGSYNEQFF	TGTGCCAGCAGCCCGAGCAGCGGGGGCTCCTACAATGAGCAGTTCTTC
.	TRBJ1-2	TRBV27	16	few	CASTHIRIGASYGYTF	TGTGCCAGCACCCACATTAGGATAGGAGCTTCCTATGGCTACACCTTC